This T cell receptor (beta chain) is drawn from a study of T cell clonotyping in hematopoietic cell transplantation listed by TCRdb under 2021. Background for the entire study: In the study, over a hundred blood samples were gathered from 35 to 45 consecutive transplant recipients and their related donors. Patient recruitment ran from 2015 to January 2017, and follow-up continued until late 2020 or death.

The time point label corresponds to: 100 days after allo-HCT. Blood from recipients was drawn about 28 days before transplant and again at days 30, 100 and 180 after transplant. Using Nuclei Lysis Solution, genomic DNA was extracted from unfractionated peripheral blood mononuclear cells that were either fresh or cryopreserved. TCR beta CDR3 regions were amplified from genomic DNA with the immunoSEQ assay, a bias-controlled multiplex PCR using V- and J-specific primers. A proprietary barcode and Illumina adapter sequences were added to the CDR3 amplicons in a second PCR step. An Illumina MiSeq instrument was used for sequencing of the CDR3 libraries. From the authors' description of their analysis: Export and quality control were done with immunoSEQ Analyzer 3.0, while downstream analyses used R Bioconductor and Immunarch. Only productive rearrangements in the normalized downsampled data set went into calculating the repertoire metrics. In the normalized cohort, a clonotype counted as pathologically expanded if the clonotype was larger than 5 templates. The Inverse Simpson Index was used to measure repertoire diversity. To capture all clonotypes, the CMV-specificity analyses were run on the non-normalized data set. Here the immuneACCESS table is served through TCRdb, limited to in-frame sequences with V and J called. Missing clones are a known gap in these copies; in checked studies unresolved V genes cover under half, and the rest lacks a known reason. The DNA was the basis for D and trimming; V, J and clone size are from that table. The sample yields some 30,000 clones; 92% were counted once. The ten biggest clones cover about 10% of the sample.

General conclusions and limits of the study: Sample size was limited, and cells were not sorted, so CD4 and CD8 repertoire contributions could not be separated. Recipient repertoires showed only a small fraction of overlap with donor repertoires, and over 95% appeared de novo at the given depth. After transplant, TCR diversity in recipients dropped, and pathologically expanded clonotypes climbed progressively between day 30 and day 180. Donor and pretransplant recipient Inverse Simpson Index values predicted broader posttransplant TCR repertoire diversity.

To note about this clone: Its recognized antigen is unknown. Base-call qualities are not available, and no considerably larger clone is one nucleotide away.

CDR1 and CDR2, per the germline V gene, are SGHDT and YYEEEE. Trimming costs V 4 bases and J 4 bases, and their ends lie 20 bases apart. The CDR3, from cysteine to phenylalanine, totals 16 residues. Left in the record is the CDR3 DNA by itself, 48 bases read in frame from the first base. The receptor's source is a female patient aged 50 to 65 who had an allogeneic stem cell transplant from a related donor, so the T cells may come from the graft donor. Some clones in this sample may be carry-over from other donors' samples. The specimen was PBMCs, collected 100 days after allogeneic stem cell transplant. The sequence is built from TRBV5-6 and TRBJ1-1, with no confidently assigned D gene. The DNA sequence reads TGTGCCAGCAGCCGAGTCGTCGTGGTACAAAGCACTGAAGCTTTCTTT. Translated, it gives CASSRVVVVQSTEAFF.